Following are 28 T cell receptor beta chains from one sample sequenced in a study of T cells in Graves' hyperthyroidism and ophthalmopathy. RNA transcripts served as the template for amplifying TCR beta CDR3 regions. Primed by the HTBI set, a first-round RT-PCR was run on the TCR CDR3. Using its own MiXCR run on the multiplex PCR reads, TCRdb lists one record per CDR3 protein. The table lists roughly 420,000 distinct CDR3 sequences, approximately 14% of them singletons. The sample comprised blood. The source is a woman aged 18-29 years with Graves' hyperthyroidism.

The sample holds many counts of this clonotype. The J gene is TRBJ1-1, the V gene TRBV20-1; tentatively, D is TRBD1 (6 bases). CDR3 length: 16 amino acids. Germline CDR1 is DFQATT and CDR2 is SNEGSKA (reference sequence). The V end lost 6 bases, the J end lost 1 base, and 21 bases lay between the germline ends. CDR3 DNA: TGCAGTGCGAACGACAAACGCAGGGGTCAGAACACTGAAGCTTTCTTT. It codes for CSANDKRRGQNTEAFF.

This chain connects TRBV18 to TRBJ2-5; D perhaps matches TRBD2 (5 bases). The CDR3 loop spans 15 amino acids. The V gene lost 3 bases and the J gene lost 3 bases, with 14 bases spanning the gap. CDR1 and CDR2 (germline): KGHSH, LQKENI. CDR3 sequence: CASSPRTGTEETQYF. For the CDR3, the DNA is TGTGCCAGCTCACCCCGGACGGGAACCGAAGAGACCCAGTACTTC.

V is TRBV7-9 and J is TRBJ1-2; D is possibly TRBD1 (6 bases). The V and J ends lost 5 bases and 2 bases respectively, with 15 bases between them. The CDR3 is 15 residues long. Germline values: CDR1 SEHNR, CDR2 FQNEAQ (reference sequence). The CDR3 spells CASSNDRWKNYGYTF. CDR3 DNA: TGTGCCAGCAGCAATGACAGGTGGAAGAACTATGGCTACACCTTC.

This chain joins TRBV7-2 and TRBJ2-5; 9 bases fit TRBD1. Germline values: CDR1 SGHTA, CDR2 FQGNSA. The CDR3 is 16 residues long. Trimming cost V 6 bases and J 1 base; bases outside gene matches: 9. CDR3: CASRRDRGATQETQYF. The CDR3 coding sequence is TGTGCCAGCAGAAGAGACAGGGGGGCTACCCAAGAGACCCAGTACTTC.

The V and J genes are TRBV3-1 and TRBJ2-2, with 10 bases matching TRBD2. Germline V gives CDR1 LGHDT, CDR2 YNNKEL (reference sequence). This CDR3 comprises 15 residues. V dropped 9 bases and J dropped 5; count of bases not matched to a gene: 9. CDR3 sequence (DNA): TGTGCCAGACCACTAGCGGGGAGGAAAACCGGGGAGCTGTTTTTT. Protein sequence: CARPLAGRKTGELFF. Full variable domain (outside the CDR3, taken from reference TRBV3-1 and TRBJ2-2): DTAVSQTPKYLVTQMGNDKSIKCEQNLGHDTMYWYKQDSKKFLKIMFSYNNKELIINETVPNRFSPKSPDKAHLNLHINSLELGDSAVYFCARPLAGRKTGELFFGEGSRLTVL.

This clonotype was found a few times. The rearrangement uses TRBV24-1 and TRBJ2-3; D uncertain. The CDR3 extends over 12 amino acids. The germline V and J ends were trimmed by 4 bases and 3 bases, with 4 bases remaining between them. Germline assignment: CDR1 KGHDR and CDR2 SFDVKD. DNA of the CDR3: TGTGCCACCAGTGAACGTACAGATACGCAGTATTTT. Protein: CATSERTDTQYF.

CDR3 in amino acids: CASSSQGPGELFF. DNA for the CDR3: TGTGCCAGCAGCTCGCAGGGTCCCGGGGAGCTGTTTTTT. The V and J genes are TRBV7-3 and TRBJ2-2, with D possibly TRBD1 on 5 matching bases. CDR1 SGHTA and CDR2 FQGTGA come from the germline V gene. The CDR3 is made up of 13 amino acids. V shed 4 bases and J shed 6 bases, with 9 bases lying between them. Variable domain in full (rest from reference TRBV7-3 and TRBJ2-2): GAGVSQTPSNKVTEKGKYVELRCDPISGHTALYWYRQSLGQGPEFLIYFQGTGAADDSGLPNDRFFAVRPEGSVSTLKIQRTERGDSAVYLCASSSQGPGELFFGEGSRLTVL.

This clonotype has only a few counts. This chain connects TRBV27 to TRBJ1-2; D remains ambiguous. Trimming removed 5 bases from V and 4 bases from J, with 17 bases in between. The germline CDR1 and CDR2 sequences are MNHEY and SMNVEV (reference sequence). The CDR3 is made up of 15 amino acids. The CDR3 protein is CASSPDLLPPYGYTF. In DNA, the CDR3 is TGTGCCAGCAGTCCCGACCTTCTTCCCCCCTATGGCTACACCTTC.

In this sample, this clonotype turned up a few times. The rearrangement links TRBV5-1 to TRBJ2-1; TRBD1 is a possible D gene (6 bases). V lost 4 bases, J lost 5 bases, and 19 bases lay in between. Germline V gene data show CDR1 as SGHRS and CDR2 as YFSETQ. The CDR3 runs to 16 residues. The CDR3 DNA follows: TGCGCCAGCAGCGGGATCGGGACAAGGATTAACAATGAGCAGTTCTTC. Its translation: CASSGIGTRINNEQFF.

This clonotype was counted many times. This chain connects TRBV5-4 to TRBJ1-2, with 7 bases that match TRBD1. There are 17 residues in the CDR3. Looked up from germline, CDR1 is SGHNT and CDR2 is YYREEE (reference sequence). Losses at the gene ends were 2 bases for V and 2 bases for J; bases not matched to a gene: 12. Here the CDR3 DNA reads TGTGCCAGCAGCTTACGAATAAGTTCACAGGGGAACTATGGCTACACCTTC. Protein sequence: CASSLRISSQGNYGYTF.

This clonotype has a count of ten or more. The chain joins TRBV3-1 to TRBJ2-7; D is uncertain. In germline, CDR1 is LGHDT, CDR2 YNNKEL (reference sequence). This CDR3 region has 13 residues. The V gene lost 3 bases and the J gene lost 2 bases, with 8 bases spanning the gap. In DNA, the CDR3 is TGTGCCAGCAGCCACCAGGCAGCCTACGAGCAGTACTTC. Amino acids: CASSHQAAYEQYF.

Many counts were recorded for this clonotype. The chain has TRBV29-1 and TRBJ1-1; D uncertain. Germline V gene sequence: CDR1 SQVTM, CDR2 ANQGSEA. This CDR3 is 13 amino acids long. Trimming cost V 4 bases and J 0 bases, with 9 bases left between them. In nucleotides, the CDR3 is TGCAGCGTTGCGCACGGATTGAACACTGAAGCTTTCTTT. It codes for CSVAHGLNTEAFF.

For this clonotype: With a much larger clone just one base away, this may be a read error. Here the CDR3 reads CASSLGLTGDSQPQHF. The CDR3 nucleotides are TGTGCCAGCAGCTTGGGTCTCACAGGGGATAGTCAGCCCCAGCATTTT. The chain recombines TRBV5-8 with TRBJ1-5, with 7 bases lining up with TRBD1. With V trimmed by 0 bases and J by 6 bases, 9 bases remained unmatched. In germline, CDR1 is SGHTS, CDR2 YDEGEE. This CDR3 region has 16 residues.

In this sample, this clonotype turned up many times. This chain connects TRBV6-1 to TRBJ1-4; 8 bases are a match to TRBD1. With 4 bases clipped from V and 5 bases from J, the junction kept 6 bases outside the gene matches. Germline V CDR1 and CDR2: MNHNS, SASEGT. The CDR3 runs 15 residues. The CDR3 is CASSARQGPNEKLFF. In DNA form, the CDR3 reads TGTGCCAGCAGTGCCCGACAGGGGCCAAATGAAAAACTGTTTTTT.

In its sample, this clonotype was seen many times. This chain uses TRBV20-1 with TRBJ1-1; possible D gene TRBD1, 5 bases. CDR1 and CDR2 from the germline V gene are DFQATT and SNEGSKA (reference sequence). This CDR3 region has 12 residues. The V gene lost 7 bases and the J gene lost 5 bases, with 14 bases spanning the gap. The CDR3 sequence is CSVRRAETEAFF. Written as DNA, the CDR3 is TGCAGTGTACGCAGGGCGGAAACTGAAGCTTTCTTT.

V usage is TRBV6-1 and J usage is TRBJ2-7, with TRBD1 as a possible D gene (6 bases). This CDR3 is built from 15 residues. V was shortened by 1 base and J by 9 bases, with 19 bases between the two germline ends. Germline V gene sequence: CDR1 MNHNS, CDR2 SASEGT. CDR3: CASSEDIVQGIVQYF. CDR3 bases: TGTGCCAGCAGTGAAGACATTGTACAGGGTATTGTGCAGTACTTC.

This clonotype was picked up a small number of times. The J gene is TRBJ2-4, the V gene TRBV6-1; 8 nucleotides line up with TRBD1. Germline V lookup: CDR1 MNHNS, CDR2 SASEGT. The CDR3 covers 15 residues. V shed 7 bases and J 6 bases; nucleotides not matched to a gene: 11. CDR3 DNA: TGTGCCAGCAAGACACCCAGGGGGCCGGGAAACATTCAGTACTTC. Amino acid sequence: CASKTPRGPGNIQYF.

This clonotype was recorded many times. The junction and the germline gene differ at one end; a read error may be behind it. The chain couples TRBV2 to TRBJ2-1, with TRBD1 as a possible D gene (5 bases). The CDR3 is made up of 14 amino acids. Germline V lookup: CDR1 SNHLY, CDR2 FYNNEI. The CDR3 DNA reads as TGTGCCAGAAGTGGACCTCAGGGTCTCAATGAGCAGTTCTTC. It specifies CARSGPQGLNEQFF.

This clonotype was seen repeatedly, ten times or more. V gene TRBV10-1 combines with J gene TRBJ1-1, with D possibly being TRBD1 (5 bases). CDR1 WNHNN and CDR2 SYGVQD come from the germline V gene (reference sequence). V dropped 0 bases and J dropped 6 bases, with 20 bases sitting between them. The CDR3 spans 17 residues. The CDR3: CASSESKATGATAEAFF. CDR3 nucleotides: TGCGCCAGCAGTGAGTCGAAAGCCACCGGGGCCACGGCTGAAGCTTTCTTT.

This clonotype came up many times. The gene calls are TRBV6-1 and TRBJ2-1, with D perhaps TRBD1 or TRBD2 (5 bases each). Germline V CDR1 and CDR2: MNHNS, SASEGT. This CDR3 region has 15 residues. V was pared by 7 bases and J by 0 bases, with 13 bases between. CDR3 amino acids: CASTPWGSSYNEQFF. CDR3 DNA: TGTGCCAGCACCCCCTGGGGGAGCTCCTACAATGAGCAGTTCTTC.

This clonotype was observed a few times. The V and J genes are TRBV25-1 and TRBJ1-4; 7 nucleotides agree with TRBD1. V was clipped by 2 bases and J by 4 bases; unmatched bases: 7. Germline CDR1 MGHDK, CDR2 SYGVNS. This CDR3 region has 16 residues. Written as DNA, the CDR3 is TGTGCCAGCAGTGAAGGACGGGACAGCCTTAATGAAAAACTGTTTTTT. The encoded protein is CASSEGRDSLNEKLFF.

The table lists this clonotype with a few counts. The chain has TRBV19 and TRBJ1-1, with D unclear. The CDR3 extends over 15 amino acids. Germline CDR1 LNHDA, CDR2 SQIVND (reference sequence). The V and J ends lost 3 bases and 1 base respectively, with 12 bases between them. The CDR3 protein is CASSIYASKNTEAFF. In nucleotides, the CDR3 is TGTGCCAGTAGTATTTATGCATCTAAGAACACTGAAGCTTTCTTT.

In its sample, this clonotype was seen many times. The V gene is TRBV20-1, the J gene TRBJ2-1, with D possibly being TRBD1 (5 bases). Germline V gives CDR1 DFQATT, CDR2 SNEGSKA (reference sequence). The CDR3 covers 15 residues. Trimming cost V 6 bases and J 2 bases, with 17 bases left between them. The CDR3 here is CSARSDSSTYNEQFF. CDR3 in DNA: TGCAGTGCCCGCTCCGACAGTTCCACCTACAATGAGCAGTTCTTC.

This clonotype appeared many times. One end of the junction varies from germline; a read error may be responsible. The rearrangement links TRBV7-2 to TRBJ2-7; D remains ambiguous. CDR3 length equals 14 residues. Germline loops: CDR1 SGHTA, CDR2 FQGNSA. In nucleotides, the CDR3 is TGCGCCAGCAGCTTGGGCAGGACGTCCTACGAGCAGTACTTC. Encoded protein: CASSLGRTSYEQYF.

This clonotype was seen a handful of times. J is TRBJ1-3 and V is TRBV15; TRBD1 might be the D (5 bases). This CDR3 contains 15 residues. Trimming left V 0 bases short and J 2 bases short, with 8 bases between. CDR1 is LNHNV and CDR2 is YYDKDF in the germline V gene (reference sequence). The chain's CDR3 is CATSRDGRAGNTIYF. CDR3 in DNA: TGTGCCACCAGCAGAGATGGCAGGGCTGGAAACACCATATATTTT.

This clonotype occurred many times. The chain combines TRBV12-3 or TRBV12-4 with TRBJ2-4, with a possible D match to TRBD2 (6 bases). Trimming cost V 7 bases and J 3 bases, with 16 bases left between them. This CDR3 is built from 15 residues. CDR3: CASTPGRRGKNIQYF. In nucleotides, the CDR3 is TGTGCCAGCACCCCTGGTCGGCGGGGCAAAAACATTCAGTACTTC.

The chain joins TRBV20-1 to TRBJ2-1, with D perhaps TRBD2 (5 bases). Trimming removed 5 bases at V and 0 bases at J, with 11 bases between. The CDR3 has 14 residues. The germline V gene encodes CDR1 DFQATT and CDR2 SNEGSKA (reference sequence). The chain's CDR3 is CSAHSESSYNEQFF. The DNA for the CDR3 is TGCAGTGCTCATAGCGAGAGCTCCTACAATGAGCAGTTCTTC.

This clonotype came up a few times. The gene calls are TRBV7-6 and TRBJ2-2; no clear D gene. V was cut by 5 bases and J by 7 bases, with 14 bases left in between. This CDR3 is built from 14 residues. In germline, CDR1 is SGHVS, CDR2 FNYEAQ. CDR3: CASSPRIINGELFF. The CDR3 region has the DNA TGTGCCAGCAGCCCGCGGATAATAAACGGGGAGCTGTTTTTT.